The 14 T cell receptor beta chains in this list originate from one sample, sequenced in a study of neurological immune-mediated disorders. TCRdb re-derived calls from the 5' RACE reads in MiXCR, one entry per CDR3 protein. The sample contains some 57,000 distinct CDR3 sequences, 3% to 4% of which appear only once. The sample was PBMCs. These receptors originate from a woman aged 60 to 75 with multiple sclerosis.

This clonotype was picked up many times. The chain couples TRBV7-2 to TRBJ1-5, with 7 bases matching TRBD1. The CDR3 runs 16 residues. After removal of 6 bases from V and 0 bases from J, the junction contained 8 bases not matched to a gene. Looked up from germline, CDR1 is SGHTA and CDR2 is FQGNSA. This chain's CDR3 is CASSPQGGYSNQPQHF. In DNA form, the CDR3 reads TGTGCCAGCAGTCCCCAGGGGGGGTATAGCAATCAGCCCCAGCATTTT.

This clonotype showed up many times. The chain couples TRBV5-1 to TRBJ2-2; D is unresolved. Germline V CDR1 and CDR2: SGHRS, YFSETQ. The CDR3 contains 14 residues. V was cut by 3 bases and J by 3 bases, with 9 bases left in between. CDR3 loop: CASSSGVDTGELFF. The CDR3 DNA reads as TGCGCCAGCAGCTCTGGAGTGGACACCGGGGAGCTGTTTTTT.

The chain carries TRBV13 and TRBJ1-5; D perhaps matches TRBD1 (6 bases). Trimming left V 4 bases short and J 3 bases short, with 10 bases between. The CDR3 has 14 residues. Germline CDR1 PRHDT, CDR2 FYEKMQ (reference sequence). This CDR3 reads CASSSGQLNQPQHF. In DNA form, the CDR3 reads TGTGCCAGCAGCTCAGGACAGCTCAATCAGCCCCAGCATTTT.

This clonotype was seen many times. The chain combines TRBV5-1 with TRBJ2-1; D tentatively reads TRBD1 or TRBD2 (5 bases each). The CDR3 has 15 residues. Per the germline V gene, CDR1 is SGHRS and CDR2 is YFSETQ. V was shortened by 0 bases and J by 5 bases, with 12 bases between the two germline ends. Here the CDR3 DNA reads TGCGCCAGCAGCTTGGGCCCGGGGCACAACAATGAGCAGTTCTTC. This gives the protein CASSLGPGHNNEQFF.

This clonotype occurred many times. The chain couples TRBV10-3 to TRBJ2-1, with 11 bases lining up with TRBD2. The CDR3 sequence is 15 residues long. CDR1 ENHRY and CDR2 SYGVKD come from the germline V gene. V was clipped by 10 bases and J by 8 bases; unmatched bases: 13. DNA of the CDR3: TGTGCCACCGAACCCACGGGACTAGCGGTCGATGAGCAGTTCTTC. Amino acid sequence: CATEPTGLAVDEQFF.

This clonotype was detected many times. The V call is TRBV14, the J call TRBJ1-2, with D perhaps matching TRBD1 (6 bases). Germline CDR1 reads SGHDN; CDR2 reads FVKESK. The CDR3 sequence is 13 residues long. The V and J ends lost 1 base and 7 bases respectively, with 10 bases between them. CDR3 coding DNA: TGTGCCAGCAGCCAAGCCAGGGGAGGTGGCTACACCTTC. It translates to CASSQARGGGYTF.

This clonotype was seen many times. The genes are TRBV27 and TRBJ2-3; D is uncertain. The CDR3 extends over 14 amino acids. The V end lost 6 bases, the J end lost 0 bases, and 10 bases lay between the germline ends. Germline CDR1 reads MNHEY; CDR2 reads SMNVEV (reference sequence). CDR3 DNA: TGTGCCAGCAGCTCTGAAATCAGCACAGATACGCAGTATTTT. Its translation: CASSSEISTDTQYF.

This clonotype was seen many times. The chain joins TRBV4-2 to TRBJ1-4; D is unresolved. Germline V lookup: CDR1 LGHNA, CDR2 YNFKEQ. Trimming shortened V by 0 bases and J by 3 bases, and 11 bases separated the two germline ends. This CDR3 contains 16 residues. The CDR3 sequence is CASSQDPMASNEKLFF. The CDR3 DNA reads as TGTGCCAGCAGCCAAGACCCCATGGCCTCTAATGAAAAACTGTTTTTT.

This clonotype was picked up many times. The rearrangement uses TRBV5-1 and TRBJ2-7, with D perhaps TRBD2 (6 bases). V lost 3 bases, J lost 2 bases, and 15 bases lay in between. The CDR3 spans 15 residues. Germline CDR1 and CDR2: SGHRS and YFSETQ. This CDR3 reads CASSSDGGRAYEQYF. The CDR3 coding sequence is TGCGCCAGCAGCTCCGACGGGGGTAGGGCCTACGAGCAGTACTTC.

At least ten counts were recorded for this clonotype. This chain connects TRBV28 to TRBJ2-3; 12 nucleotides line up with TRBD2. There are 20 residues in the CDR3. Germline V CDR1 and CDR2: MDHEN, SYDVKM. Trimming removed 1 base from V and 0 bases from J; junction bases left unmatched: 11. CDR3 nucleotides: TGTGCCAGCAGTTTATACCCTAGCGGGGGGGGTTACCATAGCACAGATACGCAGTATTTT. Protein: CASSLYPSGGGYHSTDTQYF.

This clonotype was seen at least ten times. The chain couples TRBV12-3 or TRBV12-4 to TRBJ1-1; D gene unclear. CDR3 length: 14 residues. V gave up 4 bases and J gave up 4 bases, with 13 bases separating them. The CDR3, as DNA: TGTGCCAGCAGTTCTATGGATGCGGGCACTGAAGCTTTCTTT. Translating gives CASSSMDAGTEAFF.

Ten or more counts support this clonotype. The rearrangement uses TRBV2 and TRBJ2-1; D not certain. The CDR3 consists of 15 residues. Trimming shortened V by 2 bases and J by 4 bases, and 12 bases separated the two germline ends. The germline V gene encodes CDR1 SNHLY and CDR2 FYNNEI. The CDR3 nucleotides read TGTGCCAGCAGTGAACGTACAAAACTATACAATGAGCAGTTCTTC. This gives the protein CASSERTKLYNEQFF.

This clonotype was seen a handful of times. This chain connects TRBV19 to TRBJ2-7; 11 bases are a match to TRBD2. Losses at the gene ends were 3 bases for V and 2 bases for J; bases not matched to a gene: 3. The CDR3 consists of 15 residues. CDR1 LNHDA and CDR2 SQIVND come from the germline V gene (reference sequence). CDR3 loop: CASSMGLAETYEQYF. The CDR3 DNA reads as TGTGCCAGTAGTATGGGACTAGCGGAGACCTACGAGCAGTACTTC. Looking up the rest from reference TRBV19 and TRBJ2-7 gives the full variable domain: DGGITQSPKYLFRKEGQNVTLSCEQNLNHDAMYWYRQDPGQGLRLIYYSQIVNDFQKGDIAEGYSVSREKKESFPLTVTSAQKNPTAFYLCASSMGLAETYEQYFGPGTRLTVT.

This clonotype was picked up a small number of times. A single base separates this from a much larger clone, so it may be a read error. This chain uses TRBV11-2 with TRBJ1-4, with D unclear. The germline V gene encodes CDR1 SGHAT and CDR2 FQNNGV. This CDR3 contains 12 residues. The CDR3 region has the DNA TGTGACAGCAGCGCCCAGCGTGAAAAACTGTTTTTT. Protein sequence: CDSSAQREKLFF.